This entry concerns a single T cell receptor (beta chain). This record belongs to a study of blood T cell repertoires in COVID-19. For the study at large: Samples representing acute and convalescent COVID-19 were sourced from the United States, Italy and Spain.

TCRdb keeps only in-frame clones here, not all; method: immunoSEQ multiplex PCR. The table has about 89,000 clones, roughly 80% seen once; the top ten hold roughly 45%. Germline CDR1 SGHAT, CDR2 FQDESV (reference sequence). Trimming took off 5 bases at V and 4 bases at J, with 6 bases between the two ends. The CDR3 runs 13 residues. The chain joins TRBV11-1 to TRBJ2-6; D gene ambiguous. The receptor comes from a human donor in a cohort sampled during active COVID-19. Sequenced input: peripheral blood. CDR3 in DNA: TGTGCCAGCAGCCCCCCGGGGGCCAACGTCCTGACTTTC. This sequence encodes CASSPPGANVLTF.